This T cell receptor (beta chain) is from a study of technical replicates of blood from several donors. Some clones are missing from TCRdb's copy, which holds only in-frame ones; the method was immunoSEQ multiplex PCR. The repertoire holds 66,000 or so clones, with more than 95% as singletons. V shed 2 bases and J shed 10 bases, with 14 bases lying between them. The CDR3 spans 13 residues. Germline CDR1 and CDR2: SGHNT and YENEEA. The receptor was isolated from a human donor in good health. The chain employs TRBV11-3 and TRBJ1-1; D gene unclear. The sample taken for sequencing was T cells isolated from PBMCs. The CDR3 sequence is CASSLNLERRAFF. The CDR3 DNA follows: TGTGCCAGCAGCTTAAATTTGGAGCGGAGAGCTTTCTTT.